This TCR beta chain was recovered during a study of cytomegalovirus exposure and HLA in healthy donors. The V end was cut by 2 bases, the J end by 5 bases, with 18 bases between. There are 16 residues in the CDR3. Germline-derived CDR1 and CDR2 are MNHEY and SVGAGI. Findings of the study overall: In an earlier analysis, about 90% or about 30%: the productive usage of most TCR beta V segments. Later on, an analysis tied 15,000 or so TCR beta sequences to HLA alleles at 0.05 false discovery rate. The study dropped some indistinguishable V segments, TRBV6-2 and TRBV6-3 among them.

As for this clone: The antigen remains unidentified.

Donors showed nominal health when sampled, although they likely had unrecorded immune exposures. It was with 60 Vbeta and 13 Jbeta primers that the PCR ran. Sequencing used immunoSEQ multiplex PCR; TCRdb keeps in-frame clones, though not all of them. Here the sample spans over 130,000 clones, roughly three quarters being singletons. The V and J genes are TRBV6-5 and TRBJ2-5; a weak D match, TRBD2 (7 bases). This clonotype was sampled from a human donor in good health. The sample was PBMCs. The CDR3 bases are TGTGCCAGCAGTTACGAGCGGCGGGGGCCCCCGGAGACCCAGTACTTC. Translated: CASSYERRGPPETQYF.